This T cell receptor (beta chain) was captured by sequencing in a study of T cell responses to AZD1222 COVID-19 vaccine. Assay used: immunoSEQ multiplex PCR; TCRdb lists only in-frame clones, some missing. The profile covers about 67,000 clones, with around four fifths appearing a single time and about 6% taken by the ten largest. Between the trimmed V and J ends, which lost 7 bases and 3 bases, there was a span of 24 bases. The CDR3 totals 17 residues. Germline V gene data show CDR1 as SNHLY and CDR2 as FYNNEI. Notes on this clone: Its specificity is unknown.

Study-wide results and caveats: Sampling that yielded the repertoires occurred only after the peak T cell response.

This material consisted of peripheral blood, taken 28 days after the second AZD1222 dose. The gene calls are TRBV2 and TRBJ1-1; possibly TRBD1 for D (5 bases). The sequence derives from an adult who received the AZD1222 COVID-19 vaccine. The CDR3 reads CASNPVQRDVVDTEAFF. The CDR3 DNA is TGTGCCAGCAACCCCGTTCAGAGGGACGTCGTGGACACTGAAGCTTTCTTT.